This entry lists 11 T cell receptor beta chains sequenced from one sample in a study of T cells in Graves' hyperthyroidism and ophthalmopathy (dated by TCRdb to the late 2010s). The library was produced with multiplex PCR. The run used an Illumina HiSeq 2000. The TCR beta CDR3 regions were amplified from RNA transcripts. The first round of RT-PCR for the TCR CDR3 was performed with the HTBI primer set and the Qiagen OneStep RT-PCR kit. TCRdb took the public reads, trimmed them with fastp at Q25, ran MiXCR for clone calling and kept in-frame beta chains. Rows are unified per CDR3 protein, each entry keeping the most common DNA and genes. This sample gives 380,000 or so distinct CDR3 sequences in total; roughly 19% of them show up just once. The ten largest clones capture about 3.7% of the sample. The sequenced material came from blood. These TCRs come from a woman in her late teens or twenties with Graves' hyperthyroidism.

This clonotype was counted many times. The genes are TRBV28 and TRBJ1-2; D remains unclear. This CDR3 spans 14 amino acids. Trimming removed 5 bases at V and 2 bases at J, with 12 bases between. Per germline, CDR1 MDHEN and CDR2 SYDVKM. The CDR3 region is CASSAPSQNYGYTF. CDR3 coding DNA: TGTGCCAGCAGTGCGCCATCGCAGAACTATGGCTACACCTTC.

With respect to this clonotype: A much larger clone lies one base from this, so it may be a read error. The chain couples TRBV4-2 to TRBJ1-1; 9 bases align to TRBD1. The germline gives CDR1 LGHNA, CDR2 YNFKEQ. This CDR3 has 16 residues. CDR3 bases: TGTGCCAGCAGCCATGATCAGGGACAGGGTGGCACTGAAGCTTCCTTT. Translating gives CASSHDQGQGGTEASF.

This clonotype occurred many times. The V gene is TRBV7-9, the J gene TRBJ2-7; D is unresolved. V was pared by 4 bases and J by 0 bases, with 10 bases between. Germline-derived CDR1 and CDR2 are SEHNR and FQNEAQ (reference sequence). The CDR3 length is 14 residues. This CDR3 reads CASSSRQASYEQYF. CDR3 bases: TGTGCCAGCAGCTCACGGCAGGCCTCCTACGAGCAGTACTTC.

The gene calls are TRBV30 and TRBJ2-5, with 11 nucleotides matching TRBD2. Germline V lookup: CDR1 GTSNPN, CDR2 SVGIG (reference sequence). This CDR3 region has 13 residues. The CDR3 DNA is TGTGCAAGAAGACTAGCGGGGACTGAGACCCAGTACTTC. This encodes CARRLAGTETQYF.

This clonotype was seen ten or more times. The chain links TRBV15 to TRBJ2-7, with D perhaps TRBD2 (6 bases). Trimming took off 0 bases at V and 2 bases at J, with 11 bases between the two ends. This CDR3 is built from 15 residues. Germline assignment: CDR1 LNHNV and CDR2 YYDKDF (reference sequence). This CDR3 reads CATSRDPGGAYEQYF. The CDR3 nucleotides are TGTGCCACCAGCAGAGATCCTGGCGGGGCCTACGAGCAGTACTTC.

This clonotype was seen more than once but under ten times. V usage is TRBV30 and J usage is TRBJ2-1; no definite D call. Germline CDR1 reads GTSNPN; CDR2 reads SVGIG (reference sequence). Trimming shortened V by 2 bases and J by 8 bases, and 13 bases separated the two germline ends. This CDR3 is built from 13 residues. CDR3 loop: CAWSLALRDEQFF. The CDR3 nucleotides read TGTGCCTGGAGTTTGGCCCTTCGGGATGAGCAGTTCTTC.

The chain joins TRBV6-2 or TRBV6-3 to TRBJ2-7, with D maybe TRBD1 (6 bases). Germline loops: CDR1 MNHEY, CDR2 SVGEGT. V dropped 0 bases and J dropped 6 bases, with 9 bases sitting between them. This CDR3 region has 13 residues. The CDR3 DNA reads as TGTGCCAGCAGTTACTCGAGGGGGTTCGAGCAGTACTTC. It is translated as CASSYSRGFEQYF.

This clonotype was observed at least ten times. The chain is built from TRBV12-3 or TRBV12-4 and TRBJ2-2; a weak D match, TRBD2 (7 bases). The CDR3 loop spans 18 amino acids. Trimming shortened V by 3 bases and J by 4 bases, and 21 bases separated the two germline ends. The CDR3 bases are TGTGCCAGCAGTTTGAGTTTGAGGGGGGGGCGGTTCACCGGGGAGCTGTTTTTT. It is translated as CASSLSLRGGRFTGELFF.

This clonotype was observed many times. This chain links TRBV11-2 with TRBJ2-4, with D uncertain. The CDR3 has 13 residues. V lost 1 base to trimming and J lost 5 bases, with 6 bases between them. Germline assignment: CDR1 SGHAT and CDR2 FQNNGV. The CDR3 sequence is CASSLAGENIQYF. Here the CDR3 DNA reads TGTGCCAGCAGCTTAGCTGGGGAAAACATTCAGTACTTC.

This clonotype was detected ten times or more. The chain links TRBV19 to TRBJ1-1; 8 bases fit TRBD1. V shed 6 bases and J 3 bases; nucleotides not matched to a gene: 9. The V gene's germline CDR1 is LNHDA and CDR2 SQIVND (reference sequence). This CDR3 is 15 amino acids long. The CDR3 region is CASSGQGAGDTEAFF. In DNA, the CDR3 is TGTGCCAGTAGCGGGCAGGGGGCGGGGGACACTGAAGCTTTCTTT.

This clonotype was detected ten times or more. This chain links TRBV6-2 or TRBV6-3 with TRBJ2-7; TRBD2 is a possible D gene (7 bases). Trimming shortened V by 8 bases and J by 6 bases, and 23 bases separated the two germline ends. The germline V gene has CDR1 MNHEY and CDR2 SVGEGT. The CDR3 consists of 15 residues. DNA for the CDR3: TGTGCCAGCCAATGGGGGGGGCCGTCTCACAGCGAGCAGTACTTC. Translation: CASQWGGPSHSEQYF.